These 30 T cell receptor beta chains originate from one sample sequenced in a study of T cell clonality in common variable immunodeficiency. Profiled with immunoSEQ multiplex PCR; TCRdb holds only in-frame clones, not every one. Singletons are absent from the sample, which has about 74,000 clones. Input material: peripheral blood mononuclear cells. The origin of the receptors is a person between 18 and 75 years old in good health.

This clone was recorded many times. The CDR3 end falls 3 residues outside the read, so it is completed with the germline J gene. The chain joins TRBV7-2 to TRBJ2-7; D unresolved. V lost 4 bases and J lost 0, with 10 bases in between. The CDR3 runs 14 residues. Germline V gene sequence: CDR1 SGHTA, CDR2 FQGNSA. This CDR3 reads CASSSEPSSYEQYF. CDR3 DNA (partial): TGTGCCAGCAGCTCCGAGCCAAGCTCCTACGAG.

This clone was seen repeatedly, ten times or more. CDR3 region: CASSLPDYRLDTQYF. CDR3 bases read: TGTGCCAGCAGCTTACCTGACTACCGATTAGATACG. The V call is TRBV7-2, the J call TRBJ2-3; a possible D gene is TRBD2 (5 bases). The CDR3 goes on 3 residues after the read ends, and that part is filled in from the germline J gene. CDR1 SGHTA and CDR2 FQGNSA come from the germline V gene. The CDR3 is 15 residues long. V lost 2 bases and J lost 5, with 14 bases in between.

At least ten counts were recorded for this clone. Read sequence stops 3 residues before the CDR3 end, and the germline J gene provides the missing end. V gene TRBV2 combines with J gene TRBJ2-2, with unresolved D. V lost 0 bases, J lost 6 bases, and 11 bases lay in between. Per the germline V gene, CDR1 is SNHLY and CDR2 is FYNNEI. CDR3 size: 15 residues. This CDR3 is CASSEAAVMPGELFF. Incomplete CDR3 DNA: TGTGCCAGCAGTGAAGCGGCGGTGATGCCCGGGGAG.

There are many counts of this clone. Read data end 3 residues before the CDR3 end; the end is taken from the germline J gene. V usage is TRBV7-3 and J usage is TRBJ2-1, with D possibly TRBD1 on 6 matching bases. This CDR3 is 14 amino acids long. V was cut by 3 bases and J by 0 bases, with 6 bases left in between. Per germline, CDR1 SGHTA and CDR2 FQGTGA. CDR3 DNA, as far as it was read: TGTGCCAGCAGCTTGGACAGCTCCTACAATGAG. This sequence encodes CASSLDSSYNE. The whole CDR3 protein is CASSLDSSYNEQFF.

This clone was counted many times. The read gets to within 3 residues of the CDR3 end, and the germline J gene fills in the rest. The chain joins TRBV27 to TRBJ2-3; 7 bases are shared with TRBD1. Germline trimming cut 5 bases from V and 0 bases from J; bases unmatched to any gene: 8. Per germline, CDR1 MNHEY and CDR2 SMNVEV (reference sequence). This CDR3 contains 16 residues. CDR3 amino acids: CASSLTGVTSTDTQYF. CDR3 DNA (partial): TGTGCCAGCAGTCTCACAGGGGTAACTAGCACAGATACG.

This clone was counted at least ten times. The read stops 3 residues short of the end of the CDR3; the missing end is completed from the germline J gene. V usage is TRBV5-1 and J usage is TRBJ2-3, with TRBD2 matching over 9 bases. Germline V gene data show CDR1 as SGHRS and CDR2 as YFSETQ. The CDR3 length is 15 residues. Trimming at V came to 4 bases and at J to 1 base, leaving 4 bases not matched to a gene. The CDR3 DNA, read in part, is TGCGCCAGCAGCGCGAGACTAGCGGGCACAGATACG. Amino acid sequence: CASSARLAGTDT. The full CDR3 protein reads CASSARLAGTDTQYF.

This clone came up many times. The CDR3 end falls 3 residues outside the read, so it is completed with the germline J gene. The V and J genes are TRBV20-1 and TRBJ1-1; 9 nucleotides agree with TRBD1. V was clipped by 7 bases and J by 3 bases; unmatched bases: 12. The CDR3 has 15 amino acids. Germline V gives CDR1 DFQATT, CDR2 SNEGSKA (reference sequence). CDR3 loop: CSGRIQGALDTEAFF. The sequenced CDR3 bases are TGCAGTGGCAGAATACAGGGGGCTCTCGACACTGAA.

This clone has ten or more counts. The read terminates 3 residues ahead of where the CDR3 ends, so the germline J gene completes it. The sample contains more than one DNA sequence encoding this CDR3. J is TRBJ1-3 and V is TRBV7-9; 8 positions match TRBD1. This CDR3 is built from 15 residues. V lost 5 bases, J lost 3 bases, and 6 bases stayed unmatched. Germline loops: CDR1 SEHNR, CDR2 FQNEAQ (reference sequence). CDR3 protein: CASSPQGASGNTIYF. Incomplete CDR3 DNA: TGTGCCAGCAGCCCTCAGGGGGCTAGTGGAAACACC.

This clone was seen repeatedly, ten times or more. The read finishes 3 residues shy of the CDR3 end, and the germline J gene is used to complete it. The rearrangement joins TRBV20-1 to TRBJ2-3; D remains unclear. There are 15 residues in the CDR3. Germline CDR1 is DFQATT and CDR2 is SNEGSKA (reference sequence). V was cut by 0 bases and J by 4 bases, with 14 bases left in between. CDR3 DNA, as far as it was read: TGCAGTGCTAGAGATCTTAGGATGCAGGCAGATACG. Translating gives CSARDLRMQADT. The entire CDR3 protein reads CSARDLRMQADTQYF.

Many counts were recorded for this clone. The read finishes 3 residues shy of the CDR3 end, and the germline J gene is used to complete it. The chain recombines TRBV5-1 with TRBJ2-2; D ambiguous. The V gene's germline CDR1 is SGHRS and CDR2 YFSETQ. The V end was cut by 2 bases, the J end by 4 bases, with 12 bases between. The CDR3 runs to 15 residues. The sequenced part of the CDR3 DNA is TGCGCCAGCAGCTTAAGTACCTCGGGCACCGGGGAG. Translated: CASSLSTSGTGE. The full-length CDR3 reads as CASSLSTSGTGELFF.

This clone was seen ten or more times. The DNA ends 3 residues before the CDR3 does, and the rest of the CDR3 is filled in from the germline J gene. The chain employs TRBV20-1 and TRBJ2-6, with 7 bases that match TRBD1. Per germline, CDR1 DFQATT and CDR2 SNEGSKA (reference sequence). The V segment lost 3 bases and the J segment 2 bases; nucleotides outside the gene matches: 10. This CDR3 is 17 amino acids long. The CDR3 region is CSASGSDRAPGANVLTF. The CDR3 bases that were read are TGCAGTGCTAGTGGAAGTGACAGGGCCCCTGGGGCCAACGTC.

This clone was detected many times. The CDR3 end lies 3 residues beyond the end of the read and is filled in from the germline J gene. The chain recombines TRBV6-2 or TRBV6-3 with TRBJ2-2, with D maybe TRBD1 (6 bases). The germline V and J ends were trimmed by 6 bases and 3 bases, with 11 bases remaining between them. The CDR3 runs 14 residues. Germline V gives CDR1 MNHEY, CDR2 SVGEGT. CDR3 bases read: TGTGCCAGCAGGGACTCAGGGGACACCGGGGAG. Protein: CASRDSGDTGE. The CDR3 in full is CASRDSGDTGELFF.

Many counts were recorded for this clone. The read ends 3 residues early relative to the CDR3; the germline J gene fills the gap. The chain carries TRBV9 and TRBJ2-7; 12 nucleotides agree with TRBD2. The V segment lost 0 bases and the J segment 6 bases; nucleotides outside the gene matches: 4. The CDR3 contains 15 residues. Germline CDR1 reads SGDLS; CDR2 reads YYNGEE. The sequenced CDR3 bases are TGTGCCAGCAGCGTAGCGCTAGCGGGAGGGTCCGAG. Translation gives CASSVALAGGSE. The whole CDR3 protein is CASSVALAGGSEQYF.

This clone has at least ten counts. The read finishes 3 residues shy of the CDR3 end, and the germline J gene is used to complete it. The chain employs TRBV7-2 and TRBJ2-3; 9 bases fit TRBD1. Germline trimming cut 5 bases from V and 4 bases from J; bases unmatched to any gene: 7. Germline loops: CDR1 SGHTA, CDR2 FQGNSA. The CDR3 spans 15 residues. The CDR3 reads CASSKRDRAADTQYF. The DNA read from the CDR3 is TGTGCCAGCAGCAAAAGGGACAGGGCGGCAGATACG. The entire variable domain, with the rest obtained from reference TRBV7-2 and TRBJ2-3, is as follows: GAGVSQSPSNKVTEKGKDVELRCDPISGHTALYWYRQSLGQGLEFLIYFQGNSAPDKSGLPSDRFSAERTGGSVSTLTIQRTQQEDSAVYLCASSKRDRAADTQYFGPGTRLTVL.

This clone was observed at least ten times. The CDR3 end falls 3 residues outside the read, so it is completed with the germline J gene. This chain uses TRBV10-1 with TRBJ2-1, with D uncertain. CDR1 is WNHNN, CDR2 SYGVQD, per germline (reference sequence). CDR3 length: 15 amino acids. Trimming took 4 bases from V and 7 from J, leaving 17 bases between them. CDR3 DNA (partial): TGCGCCAGCAGTGGAAGCAGCGTCCTAAGTAATGAG. Translation: CASSGSSVLSNE. The entire CDR3 protein reads CASSGSSVLSNEQFF.

This clone was found many times. The read gets to within 3 residues of the CDR3 end, and the germline J gene fills in the rest. This rearrangement joins TRBV29-1 to TRBJ2-2, with a weak D call TRBD1 (5 bases). Germline V CDR1 and CDR2: SQVTM, ANQGSEA. V was shortened by 4 bases and J by 2 bases, with 17 bases between the two germline ends. The CDR3 extends over 16 amino acids. The CDR3 loop is CSVVPTARINTGELFF. CDR3 DNA, as far as it was read: TGCAGCGTTGTACCGACAGCTAGAATTAACACCGGGGAG.

This clone occurred many times. The read falls 3 residues short of the CDR3 end, and the missing part is taken from the germline J gene. The V call is TRBV7-9, the J call TRBJ2-1; 10 bases fit TRBD2. The CDR3 totals 14 residues. Germline CDR1 and CDR2: SEHNR and FQNEAQ (reference sequence). Germline trimming cut 10 bases from V and 8 bases from J; bases unmatched to any gene: 11. CDR3 region: CAINGVAGGYEQFF. Partial CDR3 DNA: TGTGCCATCAATGGGGTAGCGGGAGGTTATGAG.

This clone was recorded at least ten times. The read gets to within 3 residues of the CDR3 end, and the germline J gene fills in the rest. V and J are TRBV30 and TRBJ1-2, with D maybe TRBD1 (6 bases). This CDR3 is 14 amino acids long. Germline V gene lookup returns CDR1 GTSNPN and CDR2 SVGIG (reference sequence). CDR3 in amino acids: CAWRGGVRFWGYTF. The sequenced part of the CDR3 DNA is TGTGCCTGGAGAGGGGGGGTTCGGTTTTGGGGC.

This clone was seen repeatedly, ten times or more. The CDR3 end falls 3 residues outside the read, so it is completed with the germline J gene. The chain couples TRBV10-3 to TRBJ1-1; tentatively, D is TRBD1 (6 bases). CDR3 size: 15 residues. Germline assignment: CDR1 ENHRY and CDR2 SYGVKD. Trimming removed 4 bases at V and 7 bases at J, with 19 bases between. This CDR3 is CAISGIPGHLGEAFF. Incomplete CDR3 DNA: TGTGCCATCAGTGGGATTCCGGGACACCTAGGTGAA.

This clone occurred many times. CDR3 DNA, as far as it was read: TGTGCCTGGAAGGGTTCGGGC. This codes for CAWKGSG. In full, the CDR3 reads CAWKGSGYTF. The chain uses TRBV30 and TRBJ1-2; D is unresolved. The CDR3 extends 3 residues past the end of the read, so its final part is completed from the germline J gene. The CDR3 is made up of 10 amino acids. Germline assignment: CDR1 GTSNPN and CDR2 SVGIG (reference sequence).

In its sample, this clone was seen many times. The sequenced CDR3 bases are TGTGCCAGCAGGAATACCGGGACTAGCGGATACGAG. Translating it yields CASRNTGTSGYE. The entire CDR3 protein is CASRNTGTSGYEQYF. The gene calls are TRBV7-2 and TRBJ2-7; TRBD2 matches 11 bases. From the germline J gene comes the end of the CDR3, since the read stops 3 residues before it. The V gene's germline CDR1 is SGHTA and CDR2 FQGNSA. Trimming at V came to 6 bases and at J to 4 bases, leaving 8 bases not matched to a gene. This CDR3 region has 15 residues.

This clone was seen many times. The sequence runs out 3 residues before the end of the CDR3; the remainder is reconstructed from the germline J gene. This chain links TRBV12-3 or TRBV12-4 with TRBJ2-7; TRBD1 aligns across 12 bases. CDR3 size: 15 residues. The junction had 6 bases not matched to a gene; V was cut back by 6 bases and J by 3 bases. The CDR3 spells CASRAGTGGYYEQYF. The CDR3 DNA, read in part, is TGTGCCAGCAGAGCCGGGACAGGGGGCTACTACGAG.

This clone has ten or more counts. The read finishes 3 residues shy of the CDR3 end, and the germline J gene is used to complete it. The chain joins TRBV20-1 to TRBJ2-7, with TRBD1 matching over 7 bases. The CDR3 covers 13 residues. CDR1 DFQATT and CDR2 SNEGSKA come from the germline V gene (reference sequence). With 5 bases clipped from V and 6 bases from J, the junction kept 10 bases outside the gene matches. This chain's CDR3 is CSAQDRYPSEQYF. CDR3 bases read: TGCAGTGCTCAGGACAGGTATCCTTCCGAG.

This clone was counted many times. The read stops 3 residues short of the end of the CDR3; the missing end is completed from the germline J gene. The chain combines TRBV7-9 with TRBJ2-3; 7 bases line up with TRBD2. V shed 8 bases, J shed 3 bases, and the junction held 8 bases outside the gene matches. The germline gives CDR1 SEHNR, CDR2 FQNEAQ (reference sequence). CDR3 length: 14 amino acids. CDR3 amino acids: CASQTSPGTDTQYF. The sequenced CDR3 bases are TGTGCCAGCCAGACTAGCCCCGGTACAGATACG.

This clone occurred many times. Coverage ceases 3 residues before the CDR3 finishes, and the germline J gene fills in the end. The rearrangement links TRBV20-1 to TRBJ2-5; 13 bases align to TRBD2. The CDR3 totals 16 residues. J gave up 0 bases and V 6 bases, and 7 bases lay outside the gene matches. In germline, CDR1 is DFQATT, CDR2 SNEGSKA (reference sequence). The chain's CDR3 is CSASGTSGAYQETQYF. The CDR3 bases that were read are TGCAGTGCCTCCGGGACTAGCGGGGCATACCAAGAGACC.

In its sample, this clone was seen many times. With the read ending 3 residues before the CDR3 end, the germline J gene is used to fill in that end. This chain uses TRBV5-5 with TRBJ2-7, with 7 bases lining up with TRBD1. CDR3 length: 14 amino acids. Per germline, CDR1 SGHKS and CDR2 YYEKEE (reference sequence). J gave up 2 bases and V 0 bases, and 2 bases lay outside the gene matches. The covered CDR3 bases are TGTGCCAGCAGCTTGGGGGACAGTCCCTACGAG. Its protein is CASSLGDSPYE. In full, the CDR3 is CASSLGDSPYEQYF.

This clone has ten or more counts. The read is 3 residues too short to cover the CDR3 end, so that end is filled in from the germline J gene. V gene TRBV19 combines with J gene TRBJ1-5; tentatively, D is TRBD1 (6 bases). V lost 5 bases and J 2 bases, leaving 19 bases between the germline ends. Per germline, CDR1 LNHDA and CDR2 SQIVND (reference sequence). This CDR3 contains 17 residues. Incomplete CDR3 DNA: TGTGCCAGTAGTGGGACACAGGGTGTCGCTGGCAATCAGCCC. Encoded protein: CASSGTQGVAGNQP. Given in full, the CDR3 is CASSGTQGVAGNQPQHF.

This clone was detected many times. The CDR3 is cut off 3 residues early in the read; its end comes from the germline J gene. The V call is TRBV6-1, the J call TRBJ2-3; no firm D call. This CDR3 has 15 residues. The germline V gene encodes CDR1 MNHNS and CDR2 SASEGT. The V end was cut by 2 bases, the J end by 4 bases, with 13 bases between. CDR3: CASSELLVSADTQYF. CDR3 bases read: TGTGCCAGCAGTGAACTCTTAGTTTCGGCAGATACG.

Many counts were recorded for this clone. The CDR3 end falls 3 residues outside the read, so it is completed with the germline J gene. The chain couples TRBV5-4 to TRBJ2-7, with 11 nucleotides matching TRBD2. The length of the CDR3 is 15 residues. With V trimmed by 3 bases and J by 0 bases, 2 bases remained unmatched. In germline, CDR1 is SGHNT, CDR2 YYREEE (reference sequence). The CDR3 reads CASSSGTSGSYEQYF. Partial CDR3 DNA: TGTGCCAGCAGCTCAGGGACTAGCGGCTCCTACGAG.

The sample holds many counts of this clone. The read terminates 3 residues before the CDR3 end, so the remaining end is supplied by the germline J gene. The gene calls are TRBV7-2 and TRBJ2-1; 15 bases are a match to TRBD2. V was clipped by 0 bases and J by 8 bases; unmatched bases: 2. Germline V lookup: CDR1 SGHTA, CDR2 FQGNSA. This CDR3 spans 16 amino acids. CDR3 DNA, as far as it was read: TGTGCCAGCAGCTTAGCGGGACTAGCGGGAGGTGATGAG. This gives the protein CASSLAGLAGGDE. The whole CDR3 protein reads CASSLAGLAGGDEQFF.